This passage covers 8 T cell receptor beta chains from one sample sequenced in a study of OX40 agonist ivuxolimab in advanced cancers. TCRdb's table, derived via immunoSEQ multiplex PCR, lists solely in-frame clones and lacks some. The profile shows roughly 61,000 clones, 75% to 90% of them singletons. Sample: CD4+ or CD8+ T cells sorted from blood, taken in a trial of the OX40 agonist ivuxolimab. The receptors originated from an adult with an advanced solid tumor such as melanoma, head and neck, liver or kidney cancer.

CDR3 in amino acids: CASTRGLGTDTQYF. DNA for the CDR3: TGTGCCAGCACCAGGGGGCTTGGGACAGATACGCAGTATTTT. The chain employs TRBV28 and TRBJ2-3; 8 nucleotides align to TRBD1. V trimming: 7 bases; J trimming: 3 bases; junction bases outside the gene matches: 6. This CDR3 is 14 amino acids long. Germline V gene lookup returns CDR1 MDHEN and CDR2 SYDVKM.

The chain links TRBV19 to TRBJ2-5; D is ambiguous. Per the germline V gene, CDR1 is LNHDA and CDR2 is SQIVND (reference sequence). This CDR3 has 13 residues. The ends were cut back, 1 base at V and 4 bases at J, with 7 bases in the middle. CDR3: CASSIAGIETQYF. The CDR3 bases are TGTGCCAGTAGTATAGCTGGGATAGAGACCCAGTACTTC.

The V call is TRBV11-3, the J call TRBJ2-7; the D gene is possibly TRBD1 (7 bases). Germline CDR1 SGHNT, CDR2 YENEEA. V dropped 2 bases and J dropped 4 bases, with 12 bases sitting between them. This CDR3 is 14 amino acids long. The CDR3 bases are TGTGCCAGCAGCTTACAGGGGGGCTTATACGAGCAGTACTTC. Amino acids: CASSLQGGLYEQYF.

CDR3: CASSPPDSEEQYF. The DNA of the CDR3 is TGCGCCAGCAGCCCCCCTGACAGTGAAGAGCAGTACTTC. V and J are TRBV5-1 and TRBJ2-7, with D perhaps TRBD1 (5 bases). The CDR3 is made up of 13 amino acids. Germline-derived CDR1 and CDR2 are SGHRS and YFSETQ. Deletions cut 4 bases from V and 7 bases from J, with 15 bases between.

The rearrangement uses TRBV19 and TRBJ2-3; 9 positions match TRBD2. J lost 4 bases, V lost 5 bases, and 7 bases had no gene match. This CDR3 is built from 15 residues. From germline, CDR1 is LNHDA and CDR2 SQIVND (reference sequence). CDR3 nucleotide sequence: TGTGCCAGTAGTCCGGGACTAGCCCCCCCAGATACGCAGTATTTT. It is translated as CASSPGLAPPDTQYF.

The rearrangement joins TRBV6-5 to TRBJ1-2; 7 bases line up with TRBD1. With V trimmed by 7 bases and J by 2 bases, 10 bases remained unmatched. The CDR3 contains 15 residues. From germline, CDR1 is MNHEY and CDR2 SVGAGI. CDR3 amino acids: CASTLDSQGNYGYTF. The CDR3 region has the DNA TGTGCCAGCACCCTAGATTCACAGGGGAACTATGGCTACACCTTC.

This sequence joins TRBV6-1 and TRBJ1-1; D is undetermined. The CDR3 contains 13 residues. Germline V gene data show CDR1 as MNHNS and CDR2 as SASEGT. Trimming removed 5 bases at V and 1 base at J, with 8 bases between. The DNA of the CDR3 is TGTGCCAGCAGTACACAGAAGAACACTGAAGCTTTCTTT. It encodes CASSTQKNTEAFF.

The V and J genes are TRBV30 and TRBJ1-3; D ambiguous. Per the germline V gene, CDR1 is GTSNPN and CDR2 is SVGIG (reference sequence). CDR3 size: 14 residues. The V end lost 1 base, the J end lost 0 bases, and 7 bases lay between the germline ends. CDR3 region: CAWSGIGSGNTIYF. The CDR3 coding sequence is TGTGCCTGGAGTGGTATAGGCTCTGGAAACACCATATATTTT.